These T cell receptor beta chains were read from a single sample in a study of T cell repertoires in cytomegalovirus infection. Antigens of these TCRs are unknown. TCRdb independently ran MiXCR on the reads; one entry per CDR3 protein. This sample has hundreds of thousands of distinct CDR3 sequences, with about 44% found just once. The material sequenced was cultured PBMCs, taken from culture after CMV antigen stimulation. The receptor set was obtained from a human donor in good health (CMV status not recorded). Some clones in this sample may be carry-over from other donors' samples. Both conserved end residues are part of each CDR3. A D gene is named only where the DNA matches it firmly. The listing skips clone size in some rows; elsewhere it reads once, few, many or a size class.

D	length	V	J	size	DNA	CDR3
TRBD2	16	TRBV19	TRBJ2-1	few	TGTGCCAGTAGTATAGACTCGGGACTAGCCTACAATGAGCAGTTCTTC	CASSIDSGLAYNEQFF
NA	14	TRBV7-2	TRBJ2-3	many	TGTGCCAGCAGCTTTAGCGCTGGCACAGATACGCAGTATTTT	CASSFSAGTDTQYF
NA	18	TRBV19	TRBJ1-6	few	TGTGCCAGTAGTCCCCCAGCCGGGGGCAGGTCCTATAATTCACCCCTCCACTTT	CASSPPAGGRSYNSPLHF
NA	15	TRBV7-9	TRBJ2-3	NA	TGTGCCAGCAGCTTAACAGTGCGGTCCGGGGATACGCAGTATTTT	CASSLTVRSGDTQYF
TRBD2	15	TRBV7-2	TRBJ2-7	NA	TGTGCCAGCAGCCCGGCGGGGGGGGGCCCCTACGAGCAGTACTTC	CASSPAGGGPYEQYF
NA	17	TRBV7-4	TRBJ2-3	NA	TGTGCCAGCAGCGCTTCCCTCGGTGGGGATTCCACAGATACGCAGTATTTT	CASSASLGGDSTDTQYF
TRBD1	15	TRBV5-1	TRBJ2-5	NA	TGCGCCAGCAGTAACCGACAGGGGGTAGGGGAGACCCAGTACTTC	CASSNRQGVGETQYF
NA	16	TRBV10-3	TRBJ2-6	NA	TGTGCCATCAGTCCCGGGACAACCTCTGGGACCAACGTCCTGACTTTC	CAISPGTTSGTNVLTF
NA	16	TRBV19	TRBJ2-3	once	TGTGCCAGTAGCGGGCCCAAGGGTGAAGGCACAGATACGCAGTATTTT	CASSGPKGEGTDTQYF
NA	13	TRBV18	TRBJ2-7	few	TGTGCCAGCTCACAGGGATCCCCCTACGAGCAGTACTTC	CASSQGSPYEQYF